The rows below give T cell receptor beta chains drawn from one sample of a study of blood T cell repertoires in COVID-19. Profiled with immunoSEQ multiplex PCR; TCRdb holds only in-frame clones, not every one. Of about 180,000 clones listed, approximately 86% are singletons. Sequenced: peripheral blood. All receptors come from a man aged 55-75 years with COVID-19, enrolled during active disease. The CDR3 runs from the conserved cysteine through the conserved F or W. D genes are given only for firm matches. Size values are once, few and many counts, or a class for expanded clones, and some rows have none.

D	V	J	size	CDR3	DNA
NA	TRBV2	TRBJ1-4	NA	CASTGLTSEKLFF	TGTGCCAGCACCGGTCTGACATCTGAAAAACTGTTTTTT
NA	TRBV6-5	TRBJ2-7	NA	CASSYSIGGEQYF	TGTGCCAGCAGTTACTCGATTGGCGGAGAGCAGTACTTC
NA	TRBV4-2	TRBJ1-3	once	CASSQLGGHSGNTIYF	TGTGCCAGCAGCCAACTGGGGGGGCACTCTGGAAACACCATATATTTT
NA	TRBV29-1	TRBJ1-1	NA	CSVEVGSLVPTEAFF	TGCAGCGTTGAAGTTGGGAGTTTGGTACCCACTGAAGCTTTCTTT
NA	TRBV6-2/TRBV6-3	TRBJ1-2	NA	CASSPRGGANYGYTF	TGTGCCAGCAGTCCCCGGGGGGGAGCTAACTATGGCTACACCTTC
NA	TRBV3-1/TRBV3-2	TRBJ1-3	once	CASIGPGAGSSGNTIYF	TGTGCCAGCATCGGACCTGGGGCAGGCAGCTCTGGAAACACCATATATTTT
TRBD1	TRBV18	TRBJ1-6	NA	CASSPGQNYNSPLHF	TGTGCCAGCTCACCGGGACAGAACTATAATTCACCCCTCCACTTT
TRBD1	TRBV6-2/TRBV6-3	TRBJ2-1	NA	CASSLYGTGSYNEQFF	TGTGCCAGCAGTCTTTATGGGACAGGCTCCTACAATGAGCAGTTCTTC
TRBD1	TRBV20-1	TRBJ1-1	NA	CSAWDSETFF	TGCAGTGCGTGGGACAGTGAAACTTTCTTT
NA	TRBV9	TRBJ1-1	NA	CASSAQIQELNTEAFF	TGTGCCAGCAGCGCGCAAATACAGGAGCTGAACACTGAAGCTTTCTTT
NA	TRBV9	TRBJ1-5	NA	CASSLEGSNQPQHF	TGTGCCAGCAGTCTGGAGGGGAGCAATCAGCCCCAGCATTTT
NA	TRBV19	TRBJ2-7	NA	CASSIGPGYEQYF	TGTGCCAGTAGTATAGGGCCCGGGTACGAGCAGTACTTC
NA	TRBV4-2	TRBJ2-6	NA	CASRQRLLQGTGANVLTF	TGTGCCAGCAGACAAAGACTCCTCCAGGGAACCGGGGCCAACGTCCTGACTTTC
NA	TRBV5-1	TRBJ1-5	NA	CASSLETGDQPQHF	TGCGCCAGCAGCTTGGAAACGGGTGATCAGCCCCAGCATTTT
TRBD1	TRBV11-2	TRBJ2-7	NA	CASSGPVRTGEEQYF	TGTGCCAGCAGCGGACCAGTGAGGACAGGGGAAGAGCAGTACTTC
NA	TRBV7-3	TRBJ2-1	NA	CASSLISGNEQFF	TGTGCCAGCAGCTTAATAAGCGGTAATGAGCAGTTCTTC
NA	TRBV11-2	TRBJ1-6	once	CASSLQQSSYNSPLHF	TGTGCCAGCAGCTTACAACAGAGCTCCTATAATTCACCCCTCCACTTT
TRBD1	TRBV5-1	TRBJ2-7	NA	CASSLDRGYEQYF	TGCGCCAGCAGCCTCGACAGGGGTTACGAGCAGTACTTC
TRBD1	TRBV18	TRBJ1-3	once	CASSQDRGGNTIYF	TGTGCCAGCTCACAGGACAGGGGCGGAAACACCATATATTTT
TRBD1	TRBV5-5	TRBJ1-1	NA	CASAPVGTGVKERATEAFF	TGTGCCAGCGCTCCGGTCGGGACAGGGGTTAAAGAACGTGCTACTGAAGCTTTCTTT
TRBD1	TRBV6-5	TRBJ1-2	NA	CASSRTTGGGYTF	TGTGCCAGCAGCCGAACTACAGGGGGTGGCTACACCTTC
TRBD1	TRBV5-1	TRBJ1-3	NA	CASSGQDSGNTIYF	TGCGCCAGCAGCGGACAGGACTCTGGAAACACCATATATTTT
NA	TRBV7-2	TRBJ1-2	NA	CASSPMAGGYGYTF	TGTGCCAGCAGCCCCATGGCGGGGGGCTATGGCTACACCTTC
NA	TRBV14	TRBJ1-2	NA	CASSQNWGGGYTF	TGTGCCAGCAGCCAAAACTGGGGAGGTGGCTACACCTTC
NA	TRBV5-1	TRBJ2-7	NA	CASSFQGGEQYF	TGCGCCAGCAGCTTCCAGGGGGGCGAGCAGTACTTC
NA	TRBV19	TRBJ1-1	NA	CASSTRGAEAFF	TGTGCCAGTAGTACCAGGGGAGCTGAAGCTTTCTTT
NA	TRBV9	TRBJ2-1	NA	CASSFRLESNEQFF	TGTGCCAGCAGCTTTCGACTAGAAAGCAATGAGCAGTTCTTC
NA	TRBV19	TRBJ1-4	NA	CASSNRGRENEKLFF	TGTGCCAGTAGTAATCGGGGGCGGGAGAATGAAAAACTGTTTTTT
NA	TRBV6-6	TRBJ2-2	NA	CASSKPSSGPGELFF	TGTGCCAGCAGTAAACCATCCAGCGGCCCCGGGGAGCTGTTTTTT
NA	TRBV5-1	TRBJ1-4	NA	CASSFRGSSNEKLFF	TGCGCCAGCAGCTTTAGGGGGTCGTCTAATGAAAAACTGTTTTTT
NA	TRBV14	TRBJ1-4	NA	CASSQGYGVVSEKLFF	TGTGCCAGCAGCCAAGGTTACGGGGTTGTGAGTGAAAAACTGTTTTTT
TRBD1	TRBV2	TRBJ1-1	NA	CASSSTQGLNTEAFF	TGTGCCAGCAGTTCGACACAGGGGTTGAACACTGAAGCTTTCTTT
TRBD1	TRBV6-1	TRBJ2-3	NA	CASSAQGAPSADTQYF	TGTGCCAGCAGTGCCCAGGGGGCGCCTAGTGCAGATACGCAGTATTTT
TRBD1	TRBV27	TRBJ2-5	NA	CASGQAGQGVTQYF	TGTGCCAGCGGCCAAGCCGGACAGGGAGTGACCCAGTACTTC
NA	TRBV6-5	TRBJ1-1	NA	CASRSGTTNTEAFF	TGTGCCAGCCGATCCGGGACAACGAACACTGAAGCTTTCTTT
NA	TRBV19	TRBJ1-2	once	CASSPKGLVGGYTF	TGTGCCAGTAGTCCGAAGGGACTAGTCGGTGGCTACACCTTC
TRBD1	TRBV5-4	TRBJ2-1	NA	CASSLGQGFYNEQFF	TGTGCCAGCAGCTTGGGACAGGGATTTTACAATGAGCAGTTCTTC
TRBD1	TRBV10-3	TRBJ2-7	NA	CAISAGTGLYEQYF	TGTGCCATCAGCGCCGGGACAGGACTCTACGAGCAGTACTTC
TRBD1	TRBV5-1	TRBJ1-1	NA	CASSLAVTGITEAFF	TGCGCCAGCAGCTTGGCCGTGACAGGGATCACTGAAGCTTTCTTT
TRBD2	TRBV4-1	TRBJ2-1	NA	CASSQVVASGRNFNEQFF	TGCGCCAGCAGCCAAGTGGTGGCTAGCGGGAGAAATTTCAATGAGCAGTTCTTC
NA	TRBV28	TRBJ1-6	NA	CASSLPMEGWDSPLHF	TGTGCCAGCAGTCTACCTATGGAGGGGTGGGATTCACCCCTCCACTTT
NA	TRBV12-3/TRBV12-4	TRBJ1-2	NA	CASSLDGMGGYTF	TGTGCCAGCAGTTTAGACGGGATGGGTGGCTACACCTTC
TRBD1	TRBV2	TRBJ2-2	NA	CASSTGQNALGELFF	TGTGCCAGCAGTACGGGACAGAATGCTCTCGGGGAGCTGTTTTTT
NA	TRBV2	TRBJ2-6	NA	CASSPESGNSGANVLTF	TGTGCCAGCAGTCCCGAAAGTGGCAACTCTGGGGCCAACGTCCTGACTTTC
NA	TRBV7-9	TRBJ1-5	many	CASSLTVSGNQPQHF	TGTGCCAGCAGCTTAACAGTATCGGGGAATCAGCCCCAGCATTTT
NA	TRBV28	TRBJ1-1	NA	CASSFAVSGNTEAFF	TGTGCCAGCAGTTTTGCAGTATCAGGAAACACTGAAGCTTTCTTT
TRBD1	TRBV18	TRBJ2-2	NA	CASSPPGQGMAGELFF	TGTGCCAGCTCACCACCGGGACAGGGTATGGCCGGGGAGCTGTTTTTT
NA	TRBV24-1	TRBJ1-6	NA	CATSEGGGGPNSPLHF	TGTGCCACCAGTGAGGGAGGCGGAGGACCGAATTCACCCCTCCACTTT
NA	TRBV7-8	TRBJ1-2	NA	CASSPRGYGYTF	TGTGCCAGCAGCCCCCGAGGTTATGGCTACACCTTC
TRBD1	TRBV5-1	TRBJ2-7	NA	CASSRLDRGYEQYF	TGCGCCAGCAGCAGATTAGACAGGGGCTACGAGCAGTACTTC
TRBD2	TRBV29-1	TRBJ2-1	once	CSVGLAGGREQFF	TGCAGCGTCGGACTAGCGGGGGGCAGGGAGCAGTTCTTC
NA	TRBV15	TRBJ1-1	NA	CATSREELPGQAFF	TGTGCCACCAGCAGAGAAGAGTTGCCAGGGCAAGCTTTCTTT
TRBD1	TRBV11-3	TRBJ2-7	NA	CASSSSDRDLEYF	TGTGCCAGCAGCTCGAGCGACAGGGATTTAGAGTACTTC
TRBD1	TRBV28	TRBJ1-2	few	CASRLGQGGGYTF	TGTGCCAGCAGGCTCGGACAGGGAGGCGGCTACACCTTC
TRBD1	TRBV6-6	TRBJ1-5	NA	CASSTREGAVNQPQHF	TGTGCCAGCAGTACTCGGGAGGGGGCGGTCAATCAGCCCCAGCATTTT
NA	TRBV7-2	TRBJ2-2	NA	CASSRSINTGELFF	TGTGCCAGCAGCCGCAGTATCAACACCGGGGAGCTGTTTTTT
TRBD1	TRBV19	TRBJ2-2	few	CASSGRQGPGELFF	TGTGCCAGTAGTGGCCGACAGGGGCCCGGGGAGCTGTTTTTT
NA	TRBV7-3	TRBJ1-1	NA	CASSSGWGAEAFF	TGTGCCAGCAGCTCTGGGTGGGGGGCTGAAGCTTTCTTT
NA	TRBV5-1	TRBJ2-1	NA	CASSPGDSIPYNEQFF	TGCGCCAGCAGCCCTGGAGATTCGATCCCCTACAATGAGCAGTTCTTC